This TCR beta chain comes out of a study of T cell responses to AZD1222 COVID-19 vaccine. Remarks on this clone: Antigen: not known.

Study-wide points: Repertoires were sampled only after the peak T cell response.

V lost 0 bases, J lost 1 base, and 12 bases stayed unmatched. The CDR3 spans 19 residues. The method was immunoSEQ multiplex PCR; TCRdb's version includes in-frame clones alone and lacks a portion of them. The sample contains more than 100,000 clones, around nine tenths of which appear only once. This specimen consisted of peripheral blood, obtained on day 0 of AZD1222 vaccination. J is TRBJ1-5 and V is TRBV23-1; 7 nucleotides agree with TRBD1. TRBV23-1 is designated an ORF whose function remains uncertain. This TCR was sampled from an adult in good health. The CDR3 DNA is TGCGCCAGCAGTCAATCCGAAGACAGGGCTAAATGGAGCAATCAGCCCCAGCATTTT. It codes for CASSQSEDRAKWSNQPQHF.